This TCR beta chain was sequenced in a study of T cell responses to AZD1222 COVID-19 vaccine. Study-level results: Clonal diversity may have been underestimated, and the donors were mostly white British, with more females than males. Close to half of all spike-specific TCRs reportedly target regions of the variants that are unmutated.

The assay was immunoSEQ multiplex PCR, and TCRdb's table has in-frame clones only and misses some. Here the sample spans around 130,000 clones, 93% being singletons. This CDR3 region has 16 residues. V was clipped by 3 bases and J by 4 bases; unmatched bases: 11. In germline, CDR1 is LNHDA, CDR2 SQIVND (reference sequence). Notes on this clone: No antigen is known for it.

The receptor comes from an adult in good health. Here the sequenced sample was peripheral blood, taken on day 0 of AZD1222 vaccination. The rearrangement uses TRBV19 and TRBJ1-1; 7 bases align to TRBD1. As DNA, the CDR3 is TGTGCCAGTAGTATCTATCCTACAGGGGCGGGCACTGAAGCTTTCTTT. Protein product: CASSIYPTGAGTEAFF.